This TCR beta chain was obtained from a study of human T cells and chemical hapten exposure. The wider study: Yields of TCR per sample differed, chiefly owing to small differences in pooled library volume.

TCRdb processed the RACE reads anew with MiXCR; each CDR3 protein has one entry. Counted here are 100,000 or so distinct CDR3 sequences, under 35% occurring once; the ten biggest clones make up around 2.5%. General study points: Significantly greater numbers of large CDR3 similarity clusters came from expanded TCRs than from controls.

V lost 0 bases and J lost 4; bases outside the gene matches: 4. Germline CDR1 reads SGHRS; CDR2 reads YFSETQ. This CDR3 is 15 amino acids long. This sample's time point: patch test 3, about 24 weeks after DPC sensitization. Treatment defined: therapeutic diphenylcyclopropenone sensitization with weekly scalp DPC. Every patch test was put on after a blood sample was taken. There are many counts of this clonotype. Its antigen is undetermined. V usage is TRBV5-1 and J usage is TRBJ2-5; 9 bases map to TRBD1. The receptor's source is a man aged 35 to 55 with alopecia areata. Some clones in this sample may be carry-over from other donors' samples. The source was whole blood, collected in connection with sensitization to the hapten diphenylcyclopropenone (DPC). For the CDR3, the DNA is TGCGCCAGCAGCTTGGGACAGGGGGTTGGAGAGACCCAGTACTTC. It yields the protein CASSLGQGVGETQYF.